These 17 T cell receptor beta chains originate from one sample sequenced in a study of T cell responses to AZD1222 COVID-19 vaccine. Only in-frame clones appear in the TCRdb table, and some are missing; sequencing was by immunoSEQ multiplex PCR. Among 100,000 or so clones listed, 88% were seen once. The input for sequencing was peripheral blood, taken on day 0 of AZD1222 vaccination. These receptors all come from an adult in good health.

The chain has TRBV5-1 and TRBJ2-7, with D perhaps TRBD2 (5 bases). The V gene's germline CDR1 is SGHRS and CDR2 YFSETQ. V lost 3 bases and J 2 bases, leaving 15 bases between the germline ends. The CDR3 covers 15 residues. For the CDR3, the DNA is TGCGCCAGCAGCTATCTTCGGGAACTTACCTACGAGCAGTACTTC. Translation gives CASSYLRELTYEQYF.

The genes are TRBV3-1 (or the pseudogene TRBV3-2) and TRBJ2-7, with unresolved D. Germline V gene lookup returns CDR1 LGHDT and CDR2 YNNKEL (reference sequence). V was cut by 4 bases and J by 7 bases, with 14 bases left in between. The CDR3 has 13 amino acids. The CDR3 protein is CASSPDMVVEQYF. The CDR3 DNA follows: TGTGCCAGCAGCCCCGACATGGTCGTGGAGCAGTACTTC.

The chain employs TRBV4-1 and TRBJ2-3; 10 bases agree with TRBD2. This CDR3 region has 17 residues. J was trimmed by 6 bases and V by 1 base; bases with no gene match: 10. Germline V gives CDR1 MGHRA, CDR2 YSYEKL. The chain's CDR3 is CASSQGTSGRAGDTQYF. Here the CDR3 DNA reads TGCGCCAGCAGCCAAGGGACCAGCGGGAGGGCCGGGGATACGCAGTATTTT.

The chain couples TRBV7-3 to TRBJ1-6, with D hard to call. This CDR3 is 14 amino acids long. CDR1 is SGHTA, CDR2 FQGTGA, per germline. Trimming cost V 2 bases and J 8 bases, with 10 bases left between them. The DNA of the CDR3 is TGTGCCAGCAGCTTACTGGGCGGCGATTCACCCCTCCACTTT. It specifies CASSLLGGDSPLHF.

The J gene is TRBJ1-1, the V gene TRBV11-2; D is unresolved. The germline V gene has CDR1 SGHAT and CDR2 FQNNGV. The CDR3 runs 14 residues. Between the trimmed V and J ends, which lost 1 base and 3 bases, there was a span of 9 bases. Here the CDR3 reads CASSLVGLYTEAFF. The CDR3 nucleotides are TGTGCCAGCAGCTTAGTCGGGCTTTACACTGAAGCTTTCTTT.

The chain recombines TRBV7-3 with TRBJ1-1; D may be TRBD1 (6 bases). The CDR3 is 14 amino acids. V was clipped by 4 bases and J by 0 bases, with 9 bases between them. From germline, CDR1 is SGHTA and CDR2 FQGTGA. CDR3 loop: CASSSQGMNTEAFF. The CDR3 coding sequence is TGTGCCAGCAGCTCACAGGGAATGAACACTGAAGCTTTCTTT.

The rearrangement links TRBV19 to TRBJ2-1; 14 positions match TRBD2. CDR1 LNHDA and CDR2 SQIVND come from the germline V gene (reference sequence). The CDR3 loop spans 19 amino acids. V lost 1 base and J lost 4; bases outside the gene matches: 9. The CDR3 sequence: CASSIVGLAGETEYNEQFF. The CDR3 region has the DNA TGTGCCAGTAGTATAGTGGGACTAGCGGGAGAAACGGAATACAATGAGCAGTTCTTC.

This chain uses TRBV7-9 with TRBJ1-6; D unclear. From germline, CDR1 is SEHNR and CDR2 FQNEAQ (reference sequence). Trimming took off 3 bases at V and 8 bases at J, with 8 bases between the two ends. There are 13 residues in the CDR3. This chain's CDR3 is CASSFRVDSPLHF. As DNA, the CDR3 is TGTGCCAGCAGCTTCAGAGTGGATTCACCCCTCCACTTT.

The chain carries TRBV12-3 or TRBV12-4 and TRBJ1-2, with 9 bases identical to TRBD1. V lost 6 bases to trimming and J lost 13 bases; unmatched junction nucleotides: 6. The CDR3 extends over 11 amino acids. CDR3 sequence (DNA): TGTGCCAGCAGCTCAGGGACAGGGAGCACCTTC. Translating it yields CASSSGTGSTF.

The chain has TRBV10-2 and TRBJ1-1, with 11 bases aligning to TRBD1. Trimming cost V 8 bases and J 5 bases; bases outside gene matches: 7. This CDR3 is 14 amino acids long. From germline, CDR1 is WSHSY and CDR2 SAAADI. The CDR3 loop reads CASGQGASGTEAFF. CDR3 nucleotides: TGCGCCAGCGGACAGGGGGCTTCGGGTACTGAAGCTTTCTTT.

The chain uses TRBV5-1 and TRBJ1-2; D remains unclear. The CDR3 contains 12 residues. The V gene lost 0 bases and the J gene lost 6 bases, with 6 bases spanning the gap. Germline assignment: CDR1 SGHRS and CDR2 YFSETQ. The CDR3 DNA is TGCGCCAGCAGCTTGGACTACAATGGCTACACCTTC. Amino acid sequence: CASSLDYNGYTF.

The J gene is TRBJ2-7, the V gene TRBV28, with D tentatively TRBD1 (6 bases). There are 15 residues in the CDR3. Deletions cut 2 bases from V and 5 bases from J, with 16 bases between. Germline values: CDR1 MDHEN, CDR2 SYDVKM. CDR3 sequence (DNA): TGTGCCAGCAGTTTAAGAGGACAGTGGCAGAACGAGCAGTACTTC. Its translation is CASSLRGQWQNEQYF.

The rearrangement joins TRBV6-2 or TRBV6-3 to TRBJ2-1; D is unresolved. Trimming removed 0 bases at V and 5 bases at J, with 5 bases between. The CDR3 spans 13 residues. The germline V gene has CDR1 MNHEY and CDR2 SVGEGT. The CDR3 reads CASSYSTDNEQFF. CDR3 in DNA: TGTGCCAGCAGTTACTCAACAGACAATGAGCAGTTCTTC.

The chain is built from TRBV29-1 and TRBJ1-2; 7 positions agree with TRBD1. The CDR3 sequence is 12 residues long. The V segment lost 6 bases and the J segment 7 bases; nucleotides outside the gene matches: 8. Germline CDR1 reads SQVTM; CDR2 reads ANQGSEA. The CDR3 nucleotides are TGCAGCGTGACCGACAGGGATCTTGGCTACACCTTC. Translated, it gives CSVTDRDLGYTF.

The V call is TRBV30, the J call TRBJ2-1; D is uncertain. The V gene's germline CDR1 is GTSNPN and CDR2 SVGIG (reference sequence). Trimming removed 3 bases at V and 2 bases at J, with 8 bases between. The CDR3 is made up of 13 amino acids. The CDR3 protein is CAWRPRPYNEQFF. In DNA form, the CDR3 reads TGTGCCTGGAGGCCGAGGCCCTACAATGAGCAGTTCTTC.

The chain couples TRBV4-1 to TRBJ2-3, with 14 positions matching TRBD2. CDR1 MGHRA and CDR2 YSYEKL come from the germline V gene. V shed 1 base, J shed 5 bases, and the junction held 5 bases outside the gene matches. This CDR3 spans 17 amino acids. In DNA form, the CDR3 reads TGCGCCAGCAGCCAAGCGCCCGGGACTAGCGGGAGAGATACGCAGTATTTT. Residues: CASSQAPGTSGRDTQYF.

CDR3 DNA sequence: TGTGCCAGCAGTGGAGTACAGGGGATACTCCATGGCTACACCTTC. The encoded protein is CASSGVQGILHGYTF. The chain employs TRBV2 and TRBJ1-2; 7 bases agree with TRBD1. Germline V gives CDR1 SNHLY, CDR2 FYNNEI. V lost 4 bases, J lost 6 bases, and 11 bases stayed unmatched. This CDR3 is built from 15 residues.